The next 12 T cell receptor beta chains were all read from a single sample in a study of shared clonotypes between healthy human individuals. Terminally differentiated effector memory CD45RA+ cells were excluded by CCR7 positive selection of CD45RO-negative cells. Sequenced by immunoSEQ multiplex PCR; TCRdb stores in-frame clones only, minus some. Of about 2.1 million clones in the sample, around 93% were seen once. Sequencing input: naive CD8+ T cells from PBMCs. These receptors originate from a man younger than 30 in good health. Some clones in this sample may be carry-over from other donors' samples.

This rearrangement joins TRBV6-1 to TRBJ1-3; D uncertain. Per germline, CDR1 MNHNS and CDR2 SASEGT. CDR3 length: 15 amino acids. V lost 3 bases, J lost 2 bases, and 11 bases lay in between. The CDR3 bases are TGTGCCAGCAGTGAGCCAAGCTTCCCTGGAAACACCATATATTTT. Translation: CASSEPSFPGNTIYF.

The V call is TRBV27, the J call TRBJ2-1; D could derive from TRBD1 or TRBD2 (5 bases each). V lost 3 bases to trimming and J lost 0 bases, with 12 bases between them. Germline values: CDR1 MNHEY, CDR2 SMNVEV (reference sequence). This CDR3 comprises 16 residues. The CDR3 reads CASSLLWGRSYNEQFF. In nucleotides, the CDR3 is TGTGCCAGCAGTTTGCTATGGGGACGCTCCTACAATGAGCAGTTCTTC.

The chain carries TRBV5-1 and TRBJ2-7, with D possibly called TRBD1 or TRBD2 (5 bases each). Between the trimmed V and J ends, which lost 2 bases and 0 bases, there was a span of 12 bases. The CDR3 runs 15 residues. CDR1 is SGHRS and CDR2 is YFSETQ in the germline V gene. Written as DNA, the CDR3 is TGCGCCAGCAGCTTAACGGTGGGGACCTCCTACGAGCAGTACTTC. It encodes CASSLTVGTSYEQYF.

The V call is TRBV9, the J call TRBJ1-3; D is unclear. CDR3 length: 16 amino acids. Trimming took 4 bases from V and 0 from J, leaving 14 bases between them. In germline, CDR1 is SGDLS, CDR2 YYNGEE. This CDR3 reads CASSPPDGYSGNTIYF. The CDR3 DNA reads as TGTGCCAGCAGCCCACCGGACGGCTACTCTGGAAACACCATATATTTT. Looking up the rest from reference TRBV9 and TRBJ1-3 gives the full variable domain: DSGVTQTPKHLITATGQRVTLRCSPRSGDLSVYWYQQSLDQGLQFLIQYYNGEERAKGNILERFSAQQFPDLHSELNLSSLELGDSALYFCASSPPDGYSGNTIYFGEGSWLTVV.

The rearrangement links TRBV29-1 to TRBJ1-1; a weak D match, TRBD1 (5 bases). The CDR3 runs 14 residues. Trimming took off 6 bases at V and 3 bases at J, with 17 bases between the two ends. Germline lookup yields CDR1 SQVTM and CDR2 ANQGSEA. CDR3 coding DNA: TGCAGCGTCTCCGCTGACAGAGGGGACACTGAAGCTTTCTTT. Translation: CSVSADRGDTEAFF.

In its sample, this clone was seen once. This rearrangement joins TRBV6-5 to TRBJ2-3, with 7 nucleotides matching TRBD2. Germline lookup yields CDR1 MNHEY and CDR2 SVGAGI. Trimming at V came to 1 base and at J to 1 base, leaving 5 bases not matched to a gene. The CDR3 spans 16 residues. The CDR3 sequence is CASSYWPAGGTDTQYF. The CDR3 DNA follows: TGTGCCAGCAGTTACTGGCCTGCGGGGGGCACAGATACGCAGTATTTT.

V gene TRBV27 combines with J gene TRBJ1-1, with D hard to call. Germline assignment: CDR1 MNHEY and CDR2 SMNVEV (reference sequence). The ends were cut back, 4 bases at V and 4 bases at J, with 13 bases in the middle. This CDR3 spans 14 amino acids. The CDR3 region has the DNA TGTGCCAGCAGTTGGACCCCCCCGGTCACTGAAGCTTTCTTT. Translating it yields CASSWTPPVTEAFF.

Details on this clone: The sample holds other DNA sequences that translate to the same CDR3. The chain joins TRBV25-1 to TRBJ2-1; no definite D call. The CDR3 totals 10 residues. CDR1 and CDR2 (germline): MGHDK, SYGVNS. V dropped 8 bases and J dropped 4 bases, with 3 bases sitting between them. CDR3 amino acids: CASGYNEQFF. For the CDR3, the DNA is TGTGCCAGCGGTTACAATGAGCAGTTCTTC.

V is TRBV28 and J is TRBJ2-7; D perhaps matches TRBD1 (6 bases). Trimming removed 3 bases at V and 2 bases at J, with 14 bases between. The germline gives CDR1 MDHEN, CDR2 SYDVKM. This CDR3 is built from 15 residues. CDR3 residues: CASSLLPGHTYEQYF. CDR3 in DNA: TGTGCCAGCAGTTTGCTCCCGGGACATACCTACGAGCAGTACTTC.

The chain combines TRBV7-9 with TRBJ2-1; D not certain. V was shortened by 6 bases and J by 7 bases, with 13 bases between the two germline ends. Germline V gives CDR1 SEHNR, CDR2 FQNEAQ (reference sequence). The CDR3 is 13 residues long. The CDR3 DNA follows: TGTGCCAGCAGATCCGAATTTCCGAATGAGCAGTTCTTC. It codes for CASRSEFPNEQFF.

J is TRBJ2-7 and V is TRBV10-2; D call uncertain. Trimming took 7 bases from V and 2 from J, leaving 9 bases between them. The CDR3 spans 12 residues. Germline V gene sequence: CDR1 WSHSY, CDR2 SAAADI. CDR3 protein: CASTGSAYEQYF. The CDR3 nucleotides read TGCGCCAGCACTGGCAGCGCCTACGAGCAGTACTTC.

The chain uses TRBV27 and TRBJ1-5, with TRBD1 matching 7 bases. CDR1 and CDR2 from the germline V gene are MNHEY and SMNVEV (reference sequence). Unmatched junction bases numbered 4, after V lost 2 bases and J lost 6 bases. The CDR3 consists of 14 residues. As DNA, the CDR3 is TGTGCCAGCAGTTTAGTACAGGGGTTTCAGCCCCAGCATTTT. It specifies CASSLVQGFQPQHF.